This T cell receptor beta chain is drawn from a study of blood T cell repertoires in COVID-19. Study-wide context: PBMCs, B-cell-depleted T cells, or T cells provided the cDNA or gDNA that made up the material.

Per the germline V gene, CDR1 is LGHNA and CDR2 is YNFKEQ. V was pared by 2 bases and J by 0 bases, with 9 bases of the junction left unmatched. The CDR3 has 19 amino acids. Assay: immunoSEQ multiplex PCR; the TCRdb copy retains only in-frame clones and omits some. Of about 110,000 clones listed, around three quarters are singletons. In its sample, this clone was seen once. The J gene is TRBJ2-1, the V gene TRBV4-2; 11 positions match TRBD2. Sample: peripheral blood. This receptor was taken from a woman aged 55-69 years with acute or convalescent COVID-19. The CDR3 sequence is CASSQSLAGGGGSYNEQFF. CDR3 DNA sequence: TGTGCCAGCAGCCAATCTCTAGCGGGGGGCGGGGGCTCCTACAATGAGCAGTTCTTC.